This paragraph reports one T cell receptor beta chain. Its target is unknown. The record originates from a study of identical twins. Trimming cost V 3 bases and J 3 bases, with 9 bases left between them. Germline lookup yields CDR1 DFQATT and CDR2 SNEGSKA (reference sequence). CDR3 length: 12 amino acids. Study outcomes and limitations: Twins shared out-of-frame alpha sequences with excess low generation probability. Invariant populations such as MAIT and iNKT cells could partly muddle zero-insertion analyses. Interpretation of the results relied on cross-sectional statistical analysis and not on following the same donors.

TCRdb processed the 5' RACE reads anew with MiXCR; each CDR3 protein has one entry. The profile shows 1.5 million to 2 million distinct CDR3 sequences, about 30% of them singletons. This receptor was identified in a newborn girl in good health. The sequencing input was cord blood. The J gene is TRBJ2-7, the V gene TRBV20-1, with D unresolved. The CDR3, as DNA: TGCAGTGCTAGGGCTTCCGGCTACGAGCAGTACTTC. Translating it yields CSARASGYEQYF.